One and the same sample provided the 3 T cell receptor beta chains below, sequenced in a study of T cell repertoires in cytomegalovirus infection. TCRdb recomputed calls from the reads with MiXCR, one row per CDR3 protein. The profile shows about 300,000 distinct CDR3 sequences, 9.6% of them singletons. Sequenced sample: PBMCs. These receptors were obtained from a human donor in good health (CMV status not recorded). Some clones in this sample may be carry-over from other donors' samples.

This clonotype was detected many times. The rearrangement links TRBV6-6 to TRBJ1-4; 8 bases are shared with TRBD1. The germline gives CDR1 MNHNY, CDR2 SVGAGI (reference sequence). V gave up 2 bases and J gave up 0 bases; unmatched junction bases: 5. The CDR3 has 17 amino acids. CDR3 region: CASSYPGQGATNEKLFF. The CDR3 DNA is TGTGCCAGCAGTTACCCTGGACAGGGCGCAACTAATGAAAAACTGTTTTTT.

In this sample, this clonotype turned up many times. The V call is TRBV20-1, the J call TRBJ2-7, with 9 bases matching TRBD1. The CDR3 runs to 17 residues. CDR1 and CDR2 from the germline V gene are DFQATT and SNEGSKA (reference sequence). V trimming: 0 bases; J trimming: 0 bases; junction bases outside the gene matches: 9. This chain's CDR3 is CSARDVGQGLLSYEQYF. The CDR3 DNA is TGCAGTGCTAGAGATGTGGGACAGGGCCTTCTCTCCTACGAGCAGTACTTC.

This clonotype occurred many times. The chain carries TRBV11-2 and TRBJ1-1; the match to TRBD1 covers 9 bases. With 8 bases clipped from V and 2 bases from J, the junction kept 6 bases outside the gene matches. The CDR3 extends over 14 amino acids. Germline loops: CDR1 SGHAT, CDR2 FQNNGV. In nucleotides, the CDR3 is TGTGCCAGCGCACCAACAGGGGGCAACACTGAAGCTTTCTTT. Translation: CASAPTGGNTEAFF.